The 14 T cell receptor beta chains presented below share a single source sample, sequenced in a study of T cells in Graves' hyperthyroidism and ophthalmopathy. What was amplified from RNA transcripts were TCR beta CDR3 regions. The HTBI primer set was used in a first-round RT-PCR of the TCR CDR3. TCRdb re-derived calls from the multiplex PCR reads in MiXCR, one entry per CDR3 protein. This sample has 700,000 or so distinct CDR3 sequences, with about 16% found just once. Sequencing was done on a sample of blood. Receptor source: a man aged 18 to 29 with Graves' hyperthyroidism.

This clonotype has a count of ten or more. V and J are TRBV12-3 or TRBV12-4 and TRBJ2-1, with TRBD2 as a possible D gene (6 bases). There are 16 residues in the CDR3. Trimming cost V 6 bases and J 2 bases, with 17 bases left between them. CDR3 DNA: TGTGCCAGCAGCCGGGGGAGGCGGGCACCCTACAATGAGCAGTTCTTC. Protein product: CASSRGRRAPYNEQFF.

V and J are TRBV2 and TRBJ1-1; the match to TRBD1 covers 8 bases. Germline V gene data show CDR1 as SNHLY and CDR2 as FYNNEI. The V and J ends lost 5 bases and 0 bases, in that order; junction bases with no gene match: 8. This CDR3 contains 16 residues. The CDR3: CASSPHRGSMNTEAFF. The CDR3 region has the DNA TGTGCCAGCAGTCCCCACAGGGGGAGCATGAACACTGAAGCTTTCTTT.

This clonotype came up many times. The chain employs TRBV6-5 and TRBJ2-7, with D uncertain. The CDR3 sequence is 15 residues long. Germline V gene lookup returns CDR1 MNHEY and CDR2 SVGAGI. V shed 0 bases and J shed 2 bases, with 11 bases lying between them. DNA of the CDR3: TGTGCCAGCAGTTACTCGCCGTCAGGTACCTACGAGCAGTACTTC. Its translation: CASSYSPSGTYEQYF.

This clonotype was seen ten or more times. The rearrangement joins TRBV20-1 to TRBJ2-1, with 13 positions matching TRBD2. Germline V CDR1 and CDR2: DFQATT, SNEGSKA (reference sequence). The CDR3 is 18 residues long. Losses at the gene ends were 3 bases for V and 2 bases for J; bases not matched to a gene: 10. In DNA, the CDR3 is TGCAGTGCTAGGAAACTAGCGGGAGGGCCTGAGACCTACAATGAGCAGTTCTTC. Its translation is CSARKLAGGPETYNEQFF.

In its sample, this clonotype was seen many times. The V call is TRBV28, the J call TRBJ2-5, with 10 nucleotides matching TRBD2. Per germline, CDR1 MDHEN and CDR2 SYDVKM. The CDR3 sequence is 16 residues long. With V trimmed by 3 bases and J by 0 bases, 4 bases remained unmatched. The CDR3 region is CASSFRTSGYQETQYF. As DNA, the CDR3 is TGTGCCAGCAGTTTCCGGACTAGCGGCTACCAAGAGACCCAGTACTTC.

Many counts were recorded for this clonotype. The chain links TRBV12-3 or TRBV12-4 to TRBJ2-7, with 9 bases fitting TRBD1. The ends lost 5 bases at V and 0 bases at J; junction bases unmatched: 14. The CDR3 totals 18 residues. The CDR3 region is CASSPVPGQGGSSYEQYF. The CDR3 nucleotides read TGTGCCAGCAGTCCAGTCCCGGGACAGGGTGGGAGCTCCTACGAGCAGTACTTC.

This clonotype has a count of ten or more. The chain carries TRBV7-2 and TRBJ1-1; D is possibly TRBD1 (6 bases). CDR1 and CDR2 (germline): SGHTA, FQGNSA. The germline V and J ends were trimmed by 2 bases and 0 bases, with 10 bases remaining between them. The length of the CDR3 is 15 residues. CDR3 DNA sequence: TGTGCCAGCAGCTTAAATGCAGGGGTGAACACTGAAGCTTTCTTT. Translation: CASSLNAGVNTEAFF. The full variable domain, rest sourced from reference TRBV7-2 and TRBJ1-1, is GAGVSQSPSNKVTEKGKDVELRCDPISGHTALYWYRQSLGQGLEFLIYFQGNSAPDKSGLPSDRFSAERTGGSVSTLTIQRTQQEDSAVYLCASSLNAGVNTEAFFGQGTRLTVV.

This clonotype was seen at least ten times. The chain carries TRBV18 and TRBJ2-7; TRBD1 is a possible D gene (5 bases). V was cut by 4 bases and J by 4 bases, with 8 bases left in between. The CDR3 has 12 residues. CDR1 and CDR2 from the germline V gene are KGHSH and LQKENI. Written as DNA, the CDR3 is TGTGCCAGCTCACTGACAGATTACGAGCAGTACTTC. Encoded protein: CASSLTDYEQYF.

This clonotype has just a few counts. This chain links TRBV20-1 with TRBJ2-3, with D perhaps TRBD2 (5 bases). V lost 4 bases to trimming and J lost 5 bases, with 13 bases between them. CDR3 length equals 13 residues. From germline, CDR1 is DFQATT and CDR2 SNEGSKA (reference sequence). CDR3 DNA: TGCAGTGCTATGAGGGCGCAGGAAGATACGCAGTATTTT. It encodes CSAMRAQEDTQYF.

Comment on this clonotype: This clone may be a read error of a much larger clone one base away. This sequence joins TRBV12-3 or TRBV12-4 and TRBJ1-2; the D is unclear. This CDR3 is 13 amino acids long. CDR3 amino acids: CVSSNWTDYGYTF. The CDR3 DNA reads as TGTGTCAGCAGTAATTGGACGGACTATGGCTACACCTTC.

For this clonotype: A much larger clone differs from this one at a single base, so this may be a read error. The rearrangement links TRBV12-3 or TRBV12-4 to TRBJ2-1; D is undetermined. Trimming pared 7 bases from V and 4 bases from J, leaving 17 bases between. The CDR3 is 15 residues long. The CDR3 region has the DNA TGTGCCAGCATCAACGCCACGGGCCCGTACAATGAGCAGTTCTTC. As protein: CASINATGPYNEQFF.

In this sample, this clonotype turned up a few times. The chain uses TRBV7-9 and TRBJ2-5; possible D gene TRBD1, 6 bases. The CDR3 contains 15 residues. Germline-derived CDR1 and CDR2 are SEHNR and FQNEAQ (reference sequence). V was cut by 3 bases and J by 1 base, with 12 bases left in between. The CDR3 DNA reads as TGTGCCAGCAGCTTTCCCGAGGACAGCCAAGAGACCCAGTACTTC. Protein sequence: CASSFPEDSQETQYF.

In its sample, this clonotype was seen many times. The rearrangement links TRBV4-3 to TRBJ2-7; a possible D gene is TRBD1 (6 bases). Trimming took off 0 bases at V and 4 bases at J, with 10 bases between the two ends. The CDR3 has 14 amino acids. Per the germline V gene, CDR1 is LGHNA and CDR2 is YSLEER. This CDR3 is CASSQDNQGYEQYF. The CDR3 DNA sequence: TGCGCCAGCAGCCAAGATAATCAGGGGTACGAGCAGTACTTC.

In this sample, this clonotype turned up many times. This chain joins TRBV5-1 and TRBJ2-7; 12 bases map to TRBD2. The germline gives CDR1 SGHRS, CDR2 YFSETQ. Germline trimming cut 4 bases from V and 6 bases from J; bases unmatched to any gene: 11. This CDR3 contains 16 residues. In nucleotides, the CDR3 is TGCGCCAGCAGCCAAAACAGACTAGCGGGAGTTGCCGAGCAGTACTTC. This encodes CASSQNRLAGVAEQYF.